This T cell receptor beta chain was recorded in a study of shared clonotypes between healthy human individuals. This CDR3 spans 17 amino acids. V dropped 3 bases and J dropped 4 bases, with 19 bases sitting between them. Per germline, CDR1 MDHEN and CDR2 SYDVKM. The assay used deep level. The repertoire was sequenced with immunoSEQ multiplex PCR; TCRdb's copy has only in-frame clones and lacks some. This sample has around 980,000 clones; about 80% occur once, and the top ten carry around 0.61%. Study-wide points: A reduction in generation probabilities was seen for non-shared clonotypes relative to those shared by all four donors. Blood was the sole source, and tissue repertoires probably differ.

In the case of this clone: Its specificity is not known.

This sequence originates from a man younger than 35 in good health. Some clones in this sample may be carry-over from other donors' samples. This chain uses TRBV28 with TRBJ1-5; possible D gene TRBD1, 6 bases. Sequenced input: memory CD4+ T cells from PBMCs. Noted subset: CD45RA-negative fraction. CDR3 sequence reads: CASSLLVGGRANQPQHF. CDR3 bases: TGTGCCAGCAGTTTGCTCGTAGGGGGGAGAGCAAATCAGCCCCAGCATTTT.